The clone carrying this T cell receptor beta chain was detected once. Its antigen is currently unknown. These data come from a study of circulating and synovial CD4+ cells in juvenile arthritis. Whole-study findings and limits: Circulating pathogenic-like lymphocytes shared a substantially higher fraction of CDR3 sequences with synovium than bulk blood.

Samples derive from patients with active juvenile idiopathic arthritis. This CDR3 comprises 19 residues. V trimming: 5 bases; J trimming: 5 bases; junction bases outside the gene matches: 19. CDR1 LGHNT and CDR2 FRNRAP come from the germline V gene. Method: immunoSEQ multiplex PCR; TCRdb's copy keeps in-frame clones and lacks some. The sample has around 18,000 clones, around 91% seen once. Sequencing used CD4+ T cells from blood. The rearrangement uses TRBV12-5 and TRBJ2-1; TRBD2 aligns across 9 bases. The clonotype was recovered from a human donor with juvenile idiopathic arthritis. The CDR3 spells CASGPRIPLGGGADNEQFF. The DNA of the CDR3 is TGTGCTAGTGGTCCACGAATACCCTTGGGCGGGGGGGCTGACAATGAGCAGTTCTTC.